These 9 T cell receptor beta chains came from one sample sequenced in a study of blood T cell repertoires in COVID-19. The data were produced by immunoSEQ multiplex PCR, yet TCRdb's version contains in-frame clones alone and is incomplete. This table holds 60,000 to 85,000 clones, roughly 80% found once. Sequenced material: peripheral blood. The receptor set was obtained from a woman in her sixties or seventies with acute or convalescent COVID-19.

The V gene is TRBV11-3, the J gene TRBJ2-1; D gene uncertain. Trimming shortened V by 0 bases and J by 6 bases, and 18 bases separated the two germline ends. This CDR3 has 17 amino acids. The germline CDR1 and CDR2 sequences are SGHNT and YENEEA. This CDR3 reads CASSLDSGSLRLNEQFF. Written as DNA, the CDR3 is TGTGCCAGCAGCTTAGATAGTGGCAGCCTGCGACTCAATGAGCAGTTCTTC.

This clone has a single count. The chain uses TRBV7-9 and TRBJ2-1, with TRBD1 matching over 8 bases. The CDR3 has 15 residues. J was trimmed by 0 bases and V by 3 bases; bases with no gene match: 1. CDR1 is SEHNR, CDR2 FQNEAQ, per germline (reference sequence). CDR3 sequence (DNA): TGTGCCAGCAGCTTTGGACAGGGCTCCTACAATGAGCAGTTCTTC. This codes for CASSFGQGSYNEQFF.

The V and J genes are TRBV6-6 and TRBJ2-3; 8 nucleotides match TRBD2. V was clipped by 2 bases and J by 4 bases; unmatched bases: 5. Germline loops: CDR1 MNHNY, CDR2 SVGAGI (reference sequence). The CDR3 loop spans 15 amino acids. The CDR3 nucleotides are TGTGCCAGCAGTTACGGGGGACTAGTCGCAGATACGCAGTATTTT. Protein: CASSYGGLVADTQYF.

This clone was recorded once. The chain links TRBV7-3 to TRBJ2-6; possible D gene TRBD2, 5 bases. The CDR3 is 16 amino acids. The V gene lost 4 bases and the J gene lost 1 base, with 11 bases spanning the gap. CDR1 SGHTA and CDR2 FQGTGA come from the germline V gene. CDR3 sequence (DNA): TGTGCCAGCAGCTATTTACGCGGGTCTGGGGCCAACGTCCTGACTTTC. It translates to CASSYLRGSGANVLTF.

The V call is TRBV9, the J call TRBJ1-2; the match to TRBD1 covers 7 bases. Germline V gene sequence: CDR1 SGDLS, CDR2 YYNGEE. CDR3 size: 14 residues. V lost 4 bases to trimming and J lost 3 bases; unmatched junction nucleotides: 6. The CDR3 DNA is TGTGCCAGCAGCCCTCGACAGGGCGACTATGGCTACACCTTC. Protein sequence: CASSPRQGDYGYTF.

The V call is TRBV10-3, the J call TRBJ1-1; TRBD1 might be the D (6 bases). The CDR3 spans 13 residues. Trimming left V 10 bases short and J 5 bases short, with 17 bases between. The germline CDR1 and CDR2 sequences are ENHRY and SYGVKD. The CDR3 loop is CATRVRGGTEAFF. CDR3 DNA sequence: TGTGCCACGAGGGTAAGAGGGGGTACTGAAGCTTTCTTT.

V usage is TRBV10-3 and J usage is TRBJ1-4; 7 bases map to TRBD1. Germline V lookup: CDR1 ENHRY, CDR2 SYGVKD. Trimming at V came to 11 bases and at J to 2 bases, leaving 5 bases not matched to a gene. CDR3 length equals 13 residues. This chain's CDR3 is CAAGQATNEKLFF. Here the CDR3 DNA reads TGTGCCGCAGGACAGGCGACTAATGAAAAACTGTTTTTT.

The chain recombines TRBV18 with TRBJ1-3; 11 nucleotides line up with TRBD1. The V segment lost 3 bases and the J segment 4 bases; nucleotides outside the gene matches: 5. The CDR3 sequence is 16 residues long. Germline values: CDR1 KGHSH, CDR2 LQKENI. The CDR3 DNA reads TGTGCCAGCTCACCCGGGACAGGGGGTCTCGGAAACACCATATATTTT. Translating it yields CASSPGTGGLGNTIYF.

This chain links TRBV6-5 with TRBJ2-7, with D perhaps matching TRBD2 (6 bases). Germline CDR1 is MNHEY and CDR2 is SVGAGI. V was clipped by 5 bases and J by 5 bases, with 19 bases between them. The CDR3 length is 15 residues. In DNA, the CDR3 is TGTGCCAGCAGTCCCCTTAGCGGCGATATGGACGAGCAGTACTTC. It specifies CASSPLSGDMDEQYF.